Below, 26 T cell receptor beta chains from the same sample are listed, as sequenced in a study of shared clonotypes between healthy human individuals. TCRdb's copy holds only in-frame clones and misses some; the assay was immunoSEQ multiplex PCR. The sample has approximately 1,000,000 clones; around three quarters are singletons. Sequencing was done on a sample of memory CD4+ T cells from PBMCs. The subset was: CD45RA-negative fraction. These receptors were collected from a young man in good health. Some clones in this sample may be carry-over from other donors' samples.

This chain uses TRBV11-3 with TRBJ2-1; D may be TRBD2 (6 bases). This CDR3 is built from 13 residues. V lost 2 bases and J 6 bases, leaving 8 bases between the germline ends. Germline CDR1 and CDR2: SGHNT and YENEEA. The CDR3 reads CASSLTSFNEQFF. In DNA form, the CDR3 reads TGTGCCAGCAGCTTAACTAGCTTCAATGAGCAGTTCTTC.

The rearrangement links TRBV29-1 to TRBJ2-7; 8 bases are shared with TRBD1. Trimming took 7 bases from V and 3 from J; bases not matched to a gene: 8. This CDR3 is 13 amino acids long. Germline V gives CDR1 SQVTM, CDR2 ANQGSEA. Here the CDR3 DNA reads TGCAGCGCCAAAGGACAGGGAGGCTACGAGCAGTACTTC. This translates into CSAKGQGGYEQYF.

CDR3 coding DNA: TGTGCCAGCAGTAAAGGGGGCGACGGGACCGCTTTCTTT. This encodes CASSKGGDGTAFF. The rearrangement links TRBV27 to TRBJ1-1; 7 bases map to TRBD1. The CDR3 spans 13 residues. Unmatched junction bases numbered 11, after V lost 5 bases and J lost 11 bases. Germline CDR1 is MNHEY and CDR2 is SMNVEV (reference sequence).

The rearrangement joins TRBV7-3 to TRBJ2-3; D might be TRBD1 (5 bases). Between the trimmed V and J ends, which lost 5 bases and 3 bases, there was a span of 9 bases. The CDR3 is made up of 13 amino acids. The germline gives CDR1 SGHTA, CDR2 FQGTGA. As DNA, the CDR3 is TGTGCCAGCAGCAGGGGATTGACAGATACGCAGTATTTT. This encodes CASSRGLTDTQYF.

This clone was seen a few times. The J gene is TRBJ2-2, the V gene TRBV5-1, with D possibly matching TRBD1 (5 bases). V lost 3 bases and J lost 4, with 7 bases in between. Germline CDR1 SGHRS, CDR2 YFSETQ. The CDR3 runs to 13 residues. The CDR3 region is CASSSGFTGELFF. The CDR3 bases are TGCGCCAGCAGCTCAGGGTTCACCGGGGAGCTGTTTTTT.

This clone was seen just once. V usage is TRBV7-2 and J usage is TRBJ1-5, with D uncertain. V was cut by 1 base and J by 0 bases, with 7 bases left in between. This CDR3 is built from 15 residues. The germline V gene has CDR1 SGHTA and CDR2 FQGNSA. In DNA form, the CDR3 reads TGTGCCAGCAGCTTAGAAAGCTCTAGCAATCAGCCCCAGCATTTT. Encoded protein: CASSLESSSNQPQHF.

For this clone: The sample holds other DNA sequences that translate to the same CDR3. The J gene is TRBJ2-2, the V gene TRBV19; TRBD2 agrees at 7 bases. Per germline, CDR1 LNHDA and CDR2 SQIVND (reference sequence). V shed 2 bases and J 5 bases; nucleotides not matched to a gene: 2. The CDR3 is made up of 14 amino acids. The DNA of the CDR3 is TGTGCCAGTAGTATATCGGGAGGTACCGGGGAGCTGTTTTTT. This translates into CASSISGGTGELFF.

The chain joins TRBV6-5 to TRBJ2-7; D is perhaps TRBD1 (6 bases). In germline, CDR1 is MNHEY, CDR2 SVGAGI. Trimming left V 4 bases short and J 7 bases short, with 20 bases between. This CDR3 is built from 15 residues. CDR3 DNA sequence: TGTGCCAGCAGTTCATGGGATCGACAGGCCCGAGAGCAGTACTTC. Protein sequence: CASSSWDRQAREQYF.

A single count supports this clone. CDR3 protein: CASDRDSNQPQHF. In DNA form, the CDR3 reads TGTGCCTCCGACAGGGACAGCAATCAGCCCCAGCATTTT. The chain combines TRBV2 with TRBJ1-5; the match to TRBD1 covers 7 bases. The CDR3 contains 13 residues. The J segment lost 1 base and the V segment lost 11 bases, leaving 5 bases of the junction unmatched. Looked up from germline, CDR1 is SNHLY and CDR2 is FYNNEI.

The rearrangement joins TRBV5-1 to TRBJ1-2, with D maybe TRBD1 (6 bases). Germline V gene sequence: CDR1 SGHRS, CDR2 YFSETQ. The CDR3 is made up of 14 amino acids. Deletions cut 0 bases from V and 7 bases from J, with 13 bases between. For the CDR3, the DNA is TGCGCCAGCAGCTTGGTAGTGGACAGCCTTGGCTACACCTTC. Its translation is CASSLVVDSLGYTF.

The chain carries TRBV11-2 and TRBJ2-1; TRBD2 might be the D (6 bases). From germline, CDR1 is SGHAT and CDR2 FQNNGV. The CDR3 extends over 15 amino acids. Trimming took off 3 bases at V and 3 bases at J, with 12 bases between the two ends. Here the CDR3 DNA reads TGTGCCAGCAGCTTTTCTGGGGGAGGCTACAATGAGCAGTTCTTC. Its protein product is CASSFSGGGYNEQFF. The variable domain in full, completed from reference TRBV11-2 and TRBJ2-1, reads EAGVAQSPRYKIIEKRQSVAFWCNPISGHATLYWYQQILGQGPKLLIQFQNNGVVDDSQLPKDRFSAERLKGVDSTLKIQPAKLEDSAVYLCASSFSGGGYNEQFFGPGTRLTVL.

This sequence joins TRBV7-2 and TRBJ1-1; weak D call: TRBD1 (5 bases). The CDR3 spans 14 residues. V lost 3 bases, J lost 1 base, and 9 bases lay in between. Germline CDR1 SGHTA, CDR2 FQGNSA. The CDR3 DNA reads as TGTGCCAGCAGCTTGGGGACGGCGAACACTGAAGCTTTCTTT. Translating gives CASSLGTANTEAFF. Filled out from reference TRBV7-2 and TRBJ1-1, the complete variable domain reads GAGVSQSPSNKVTEKGKDVELRCDPISGHTALYWYRQSLGQGLEFLIYFQGNSAPDKSGLPSDRFSAERTGGSVSTLTIQRTQQEDSAVYLCASSLGTANTEAFFGQGTRLTVV.

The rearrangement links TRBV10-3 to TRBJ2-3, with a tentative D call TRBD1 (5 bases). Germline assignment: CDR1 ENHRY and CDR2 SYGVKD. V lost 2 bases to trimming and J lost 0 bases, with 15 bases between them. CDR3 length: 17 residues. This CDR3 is CAISETARDPSTDTQYF. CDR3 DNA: TGTGCCATCAGTGAGACTGCCAGGGATCCTAGCACAGATACGCAGTATTTT.

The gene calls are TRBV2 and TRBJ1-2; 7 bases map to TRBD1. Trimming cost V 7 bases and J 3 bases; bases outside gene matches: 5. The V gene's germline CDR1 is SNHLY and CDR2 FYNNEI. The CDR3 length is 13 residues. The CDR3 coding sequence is TGTGCCAGCAACACCGGGACAGACTATGGCTACACCTTC. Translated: CASNTGTDYGYTF.

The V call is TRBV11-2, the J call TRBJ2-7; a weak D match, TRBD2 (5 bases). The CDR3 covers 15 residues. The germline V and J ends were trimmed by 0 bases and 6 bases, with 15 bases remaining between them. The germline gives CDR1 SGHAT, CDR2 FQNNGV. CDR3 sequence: CASSLELAAHPEQYF. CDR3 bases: TGTGCCAGCAGCTTAGAGCTAGCAGCCCATCCCGAGCAGTACTTC.

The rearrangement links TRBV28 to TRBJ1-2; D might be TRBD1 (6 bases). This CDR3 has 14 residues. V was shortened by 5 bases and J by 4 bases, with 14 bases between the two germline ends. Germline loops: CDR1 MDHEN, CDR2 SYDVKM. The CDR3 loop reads CASSPPTGLYGYTF. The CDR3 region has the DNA TGTGCCAGCAGTCCTCCCACAGGGCTCTATGGCTACACCTTC.

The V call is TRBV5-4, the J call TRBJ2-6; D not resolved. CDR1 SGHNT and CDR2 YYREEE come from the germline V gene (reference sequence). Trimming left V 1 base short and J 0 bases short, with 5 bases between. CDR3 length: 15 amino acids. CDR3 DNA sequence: TGTGCCAGCAGCTTGATATTCTCTGGGGCCAACGTCCTGACTTTC. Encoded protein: CASSLIFSGANVLTF.

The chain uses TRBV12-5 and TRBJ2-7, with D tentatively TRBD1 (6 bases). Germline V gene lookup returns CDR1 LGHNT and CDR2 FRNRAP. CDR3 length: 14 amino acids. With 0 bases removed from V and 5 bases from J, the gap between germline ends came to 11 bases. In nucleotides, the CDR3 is TGTGCTAGTGGTTTGGTCCGAGGGGGAGACGAGCAGTACTTC. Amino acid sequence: CASGLVRGGDEQYF.

This CDR3 reads CASSDKREPRNNEQFF. CDR3 bases: TGTGCCAGCAGTGATAAGCGGGAGCCCAGAAACAATGAGCAGTTCTTC. The rearrangement uses TRBV6-1 and TRBJ2-1, with 8 bases that match TRBD2. Per germline, CDR1 MNHNS and CDR2 SASEGT. The CDR3 extends over 16 amino acids. V shed 3 bases and J 5 bases; nucleotides not matched to a gene: 9.

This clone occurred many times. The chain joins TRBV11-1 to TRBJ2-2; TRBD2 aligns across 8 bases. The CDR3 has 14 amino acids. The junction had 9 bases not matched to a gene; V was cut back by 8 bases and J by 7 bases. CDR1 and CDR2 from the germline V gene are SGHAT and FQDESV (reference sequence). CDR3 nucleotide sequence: TGTGCCAGCGGGACTAGTAGTGGGCGCGGGGAGCTGTTTTTT. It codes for CASGTSSGRGELFF.

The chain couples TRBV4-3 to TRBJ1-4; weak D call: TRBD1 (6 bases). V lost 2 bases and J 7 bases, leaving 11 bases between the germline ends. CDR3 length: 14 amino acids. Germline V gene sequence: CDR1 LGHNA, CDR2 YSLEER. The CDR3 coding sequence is TGCGCCAGCAGCCAACGACTACAGGGTGAAAAACTGTTTTTT. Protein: CASSQRLQGEKLFF.

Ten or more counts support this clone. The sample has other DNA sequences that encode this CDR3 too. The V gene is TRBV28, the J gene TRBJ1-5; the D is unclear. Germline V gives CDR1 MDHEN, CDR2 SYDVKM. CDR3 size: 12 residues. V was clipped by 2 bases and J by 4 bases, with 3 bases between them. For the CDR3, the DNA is TGTGCCAGCAGTTTACGGAATCAGCCCCAGCATTTT. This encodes CASSLRNQPQHF.

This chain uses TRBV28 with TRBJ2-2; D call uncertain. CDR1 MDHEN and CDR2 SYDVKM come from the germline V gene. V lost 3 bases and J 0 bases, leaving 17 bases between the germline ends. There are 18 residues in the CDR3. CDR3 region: CASSFLYLGGPNTGELFF. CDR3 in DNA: TGTGCCAGCAGTTTCCTCTACCTAGGCGGCCCGAACACCGGGGAGCTGTTTTTT.

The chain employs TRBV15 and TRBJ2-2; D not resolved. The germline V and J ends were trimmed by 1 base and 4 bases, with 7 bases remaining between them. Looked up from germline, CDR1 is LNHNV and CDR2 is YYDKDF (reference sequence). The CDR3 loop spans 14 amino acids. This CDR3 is CATSRGVVTGELFF. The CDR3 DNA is TGTGCCACCAGCAGAGGGGTGGTCACCGGGGAGCTGTTTTTT.

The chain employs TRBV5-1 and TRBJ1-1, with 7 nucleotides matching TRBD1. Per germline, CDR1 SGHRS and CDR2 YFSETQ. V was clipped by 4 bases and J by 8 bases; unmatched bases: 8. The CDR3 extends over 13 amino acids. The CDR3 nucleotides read TGCGCCAGCAGCCAGGGGGGAGGGGCCGAAGCTTTCTTT. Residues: CASSQGGGAEAFF. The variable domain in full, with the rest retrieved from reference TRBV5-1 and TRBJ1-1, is KAGVTQTPRYLIKTRGQQVTLSCSPISGHRSVSWYQQTPGQGLQFLFEYFSETQRNKGNFPGRFSGRQFSNSRSEMNVSTLELGDSALYLCASSQGGGAEAFFGQGTRLTVV.

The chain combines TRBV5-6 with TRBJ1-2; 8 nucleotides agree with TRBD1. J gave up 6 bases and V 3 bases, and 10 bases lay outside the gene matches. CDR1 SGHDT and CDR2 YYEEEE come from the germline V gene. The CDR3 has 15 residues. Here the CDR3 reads CASSWRDRRRNGYTF. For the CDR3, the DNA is TGTGCCAGCAGCTGGCGGGACAGGCGACGCAATGGCTACACCTTC.